These 25 T cell receptor beta chains were all obtained from the same sample, sequenced in a study of blood T cell repertoires in COVID-19. Assay used: immunoSEQ multiplex PCR; TCRdb lists only in-frame clones, some missing. The table shows about 42,000 clones, with 75% to 90% occurring only once. Sample: peripheral blood. These receptors were obtained from a man aged 30 to 45 with active or convalescent COVID-19.

The rearrangement uses TRBV29-1 and TRBJ1-2; no clear D gene. CDR1 is SQVTM and CDR2 is ANQGSEA in the germline V gene. Trimming took off 0 bases at V and 8 bases at J, with 13 bases between the two ends. The CDR3 totals 13 residues. The CDR3 here is CSVEDQLGGGYTF. In nucleotides, the CDR3 is TGCAGCGTTGAAGATCAACTAGGTGGCGGCTACACCTTC.

The chain is built from TRBV5-1 and TRBJ2-2, with 9 bases aligning to TRBD2. Looked up from germline, CDR1 is SGHRS and CDR2 is YFSETQ. V was pared by 4 bases and J by 7 bases, with 11 bases of the junction left unmatched. CDR3 length: 16 residues. The CDR3 sequence is CASSGGSGSIGGELFF. Here the CDR3 DNA reads TGCGCCAGCAGCGGGGGTAGCGGGAGTATTGGCGGGGAGCTGTTTTTT.

J is TRBJ2-5 and V is TRBV5-1; 8 bases match TRBD1. The ends lost 0 bases at V and 2 bases at J; junction bases unmatched: 9. CDR1 is SGHRS, CDR2 YFSETQ, per germline. The CDR3 spans 17 residues. This chain's CDR3 is CASSLAAGQGRQETQYF. The CDR3 DNA is TGCGCCAGCAGCTTGGCCGCCGGACAGGGACGACAAGAGACCCAGTACTTC.

The CDR3 spells CASSLRTSSYNEQFF. The CDR3 coding sequence is TGTGCCAGCAGCCTCAGGACTAGCTCCTACAATGAGCAGTTCTTC. The V gene is TRBV9, the J gene TRBJ2-1, with 7 bases lining up with TRBD2. The germline gives CDR1 SGDLS, CDR2 YYNGEE. CDR3 length: 15 amino acids. Germline trimming cut 4 bases from V and 0 bases from J; bases unmatched to any gene: 4.

The rearrangement links TRBV19 to TRBJ2-1; the match to TRBD2 covers 12 bases. From germline, CDR1 is LNHDA and CDR2 SQIVND (reference sequence). There are 15 residues in the CDR3. V lost 3 bases to trimming and J lost 6 bases; unmatched junction nucleotides: 3. CDR3 region: CASSITSGGSNEQFF. CDR3 DNA: TGTGCCAGTAGTATTACTAGCGGGGGGAGCAATGAGCAGTTCTTC.

This chain uses TRBV6-1 with TRBJ2-5, with 9 bases identical to TRBD2. This CDR3 has 15 residues. Germline assignment: CDR1 MNHNS and CDR2 SASEGT. After removal of 1 base from V and 2 bases from J, the junction contained 2 bases not matched to a gene. CDR3 in amino acids: CASSEVGLAQETQYF. The CDR3 DNA follows: TGTGCCAGCAGTGAAGTTGGACTAGCGCAAGAGACCCAGTACTTC.

This clone was recorded a few times. The V gene is TRBV19, the J gene TRBJ2-3, with a possible D match to TRBD2 (5 bases). Trimming left V 5 bases short and J 2 bases short, with 8 bases between. The germline V gene encodes CDR1 LNHDA and CDR2 SQIVND (reference sequence). This CDR3 spans 13 amino acids. The CDR3 DNA sequence: TGTGCCAGTAGTTTACGGGACACAGATACGCAGTATTTT. Translating it yields CASSLRDTDTQYF.

The rearrangement links TRBV6-4 to TRBJ2-1; 10 nucleotides line up with TRBD2. Germline assignment: CDR1 MRHNA and CDR2 SNTAGT. This CDR3 comprises 13 residues. V gave up 6 bases and J gave up 5 bases; unmatched junction bases: 1. Here the CDR3 reads CASSTSGDNEQFF. CDR3 DNA: TGTGCCAGCAGCACTAGCGGGGACAATGAGCAGTTCTTC.

The chain combines TRBV19 with TRBJ1-2; TRBD1 agrees at 9 bases. This CDR3 spans 14 amino acids. V gave up 4 bases and J gave up 6 bases; unmatched junction bases: 6. CDR1 and CDR2 (germline): LNHDA, SQIVND (reference sequence). The CDR3 bases are TGTGCCAGTAGTAGATGGGACAGGGTGGATGGCTACACCTTC. Residues: CASSRWDRVDGYTF. The full variable domain, completed using reference TRBV19 and TRBJ1-2, is DGGITQSPKYLFRKEGQNVTLSCEQNLNHDAMYWYRQDPGQGLRLIYYSQIVNDFQKGDIAEGYSVSREKKESFPLTVTSAQKNPTAFYLCASSRWDRVDGYTFGSGTRLTVV.

A few counts support this clone. This rearrangement joins TRBV7-6 to TRBJ2-3; D perhaps matches TRBD2 (6 bases). V lost 5 bases to trimming and J lost 5 bases, with 20 bases between them. There are 16 residues in the CDR3. Germline CDR1 and CDR2: SGHVS and FNYEAQ. CDR3 in DNA: TGTGCCAGCAGCCCTCCTCTAGAGCGCGGGAAAGATACGCAGTATTTT. Encoded protein: CASSPPLERGKDTQYF.

J is TRBJ2-3 and V is TRBV12-5, with no clear D. Germline V gives CDR1 LGHNT, CDR2 FRNRAP. V shed 1 base and J shed 6 bases, with 5 bases lying between them. This CDR3 comprises 12 residues. The CDR3 here is CASGLAPDTQYF. CDR3 bases: TGTGCTAGTGGTTTGGCCCCGGATACGCAGTATTTT.

The V call is TRBV29-1, the J call TRBJ2-1; 14 nucleotides match TRBD2. The CDR3 extends over 17 amino acids. The trim removed 6 bases at V and 7 bases at J, leaving 14 bases unmatched. Germline CDR1 is SQVTM and CDR2 is ANQGSEA. CDR3 nucleotides: TGCAGCGTAAAAACAGGACTAGCGGGGGGAAGTGGTAATGAGCAGTTCTTC. Encoded protein: CSVKTGLAGGSGNEQFF.

J is TRBJ2-1 and V is TRBV5-5; TRBD2 agrees at 8 bases. This CDR3 is built from 15 residues. The V segment lost 5 bases and the J segment 5 bases; nucleotides outside the gene matches: 9. Germline CDR1 and CDR2: SGHKS and YYEKEE (reference sequence). The CDR3 sequence is CASRPPGLGNNEQFF. CDR3 DNA: TGTGCCAGCAGACCCCCGGGACTAGGGAACAATGAGCAGTTCTTC.

This clone has just a few counts. The V gene is TRBV7-9, the J gene TRBJ2-5, with 9 nucleotides matching TRBD2. Germline V lookup: CDR1 SEHNR, CDR2 FQNEAQ (reference sequence). This CDR3 is built from 15 residues. V trimming: 5 bases; J trimming: 5 bases; junction bases outside the gene matches: 9. CDR3 nucleotides: TGTGCCAGCAGCCGCGGCCTAGCGGGATCCGAGACCCAGTACTTC. This encodes CASSRGLAGSETQYF. Drawing the rest from reference TRBV7-9 and TRBJ2-5, the complete variable domain is DTGVSQNPRHKITKRGQNVTFRCDPISEHNRLYWYRQTLGQGPEFLTYFQNEAQLEKSRLLSDRFSAERPKGSFSTLEIQRTEQGDSAMYLCASSRGLAGSETQYFGPGTRLLVL.

The DNA for the CDR3 is TGTGCCAGCAGTCTCTGGCAGGATGAGCAGTTCTTC. Translating it yields CASSLWQDEQFF. The rearrangement joins TRBV12-3 or TRBV12-4 to TRBJ2-1; D ambiguous. V was cut by 5 bases and J by 8 bases, with 10 bases left in between. This CDR3 is 12 amino acids long.

The J gene is TRBJ2-3, the V gene TRBV2; TRBD1 matches 7 bases. Trimming removed 6 bases from V and 4 bases from J; junction bases left unmatched: 1. Germline values: CDR1 SNHLY, CDR2 FYNNEI. The CDR3 has 12 residues. The CDR3 loop is CASRGQSDTQYF. CDR3 in DNA: TGTGCCAGCAGGGGACAGTCAGATACGCAGTATTTT.

This sequence joins TRBV7-9 and TRBJ1-5; D ambiguous. The germline CDR1 and CDR2 sequences are SEHNR and FQNEAQ (reference sequence). Trimming removed 8 bases at V and 3 bases at J, with 8 bases between. The CDR3 is made up of 12 amino acids. The CDR3 coding sequence is TGTGCCAGCTCCCGGGACAATCAGCCCCAGCATTTT. Translating gives CASSRDNQPQHF.

The chain recombines TRBV7-3 with TRBJ2-5; no clear D. The germline V gene has CDR1 SGHTA and CDR2 FQGTGA. V was trimmed by 4 bases and J by 4 bases, leaving 13 bases between them. The CDR3 runs to 14 residues. In DNA, the CDR3 is TGTGCCAGCAGCTCCGGTTCGCCGCCAGAGACCCAGTACTTC. Residues: CASSSGSPPETQYF. Variable domain in full (rest from reference TRBV7-3 and TRBJ2-5): GAGVSQTPSNKVTEKGKYVELRCDPISGHTALYWYRQSLGQGPEFLIYFQGTGAADDSGLPNDRFFAVRPEGSVSTLKIQRTERGDSAVYLCASSSGSPPETQYFGPGTRLLVL.

This chain's CDR3 is CATSRNTGFNEKLFF. For the CDR3, the DNA is TGTGCCACCAGCAGAAATACAGGGTTCAATGAAAAACTGTTTTTT. The gene calls are TRBV15 and TRBJ1-4; TRBD1 might be the D (6 bases). Germline V gene data show CDR1 as LNHNV and CDR2 as YYDKDF (reference sequence). Between the trimmed V and J ends, which lost 2 bases and 5 bases, there was a span of 12 bases. The CDR3 is made up of 15 amino acids.

In its sample, this clone was seen once. The gene calls are TRBV6-1 and TRBJ2-7; D is possibly TRBD1 (5 bases). V was trimmed by 2 bases and J by 3 bases, leaving 11 bases between them. This CDR3 contains 14 residues. CDR1 and CDR2 (germline): MNHNS, SASEGT. CDR3 protein: CASSEFVRGYEQYF. The CDR3 bases are TGTGCCAGCAGTGAATTTGTTAGGGGCTACGAGCAGTACTTC.

The chain couples TRBV7-9 to TRBJ1-5; 8 bases line up with TRBD1. With V trimmed by 1 base and J by 7 bases, 6 bases remained unmatched. The CDR3 is 15 amino acids. CDR1 is SEHNR and CDR2 is FQNEAQ in the germline V gene (reference sequence). CDR3 bases: TGTGCCAGCAGCTTAGGACAGGGGCCCGAGCAGCCCCAGCATTTT. Protein: CASSLGQGPEQPQHF. Full variable domain (remainder filled in from reference TRBV7-9 and TRBJ1-5): DTGVSQNPRHKITKRGQNVTFRCDPISEHNRLYWYRQTLGQGPEFLTYFQNEAQLEKSRLLSDRFSAERPKGSFSTLEIQRTEQGDSAMYLCASSLGQGPEQPQHFGDGTRLSIL.

The V gene is TRBV9, the J gene TRBJ2-2; 9 nucleotides agree with TRBD1. The CDR3 has 18 residues. V dropped 4 bases and J dropped 0; count of bases not matched to a gene: 10. Germline lookup yields CDR1 SGDLS and CDR2 YYNGEE. The CDR3 DNA reads TGTGCCAGCAGCTACCGGGACAGGGCCGTCGCGAACACCGGGGAGCTGTTTTTT. Residues: CASSYRDRAVANTGELFF. The variable domain in full, with the rest retrieved from reference TRBV9 and TRBJ2-2, is DSGVTQTPKHLITATGQRVTLRCSPRSGDLSVYWYQQSLDQGLQFLIQYYNGEERAKGNILERFSAQQFPDLHSELNLSSLELGDSALYFCASSYRDRAVANTGELFFGEGSRLTVL.

The chain is built from TRBV4-1 and TRBJ2-1; 7 nucleotides agree with TRBD2. Germline CDR1 reads MGHRA; CDR2 reads YSYEKL. The CDR3 runs 13 residues. The ends lost 1 base at V and 10 bases at J; junction bases unmatched: 4. This CDR3 is CASSQGLGGEQFF. The CDR3 region has the DNA TGCGCCAGCAGCCAAGGCCTCGGGGGGGAGCAGTTCTTC.

This chain uses TRBV7-2 with TRBJ2-7; 11 nucleotides align to TRBD1. Looked up from germline, CDR1 is SGHTA and CDR2 is FQGNSA. With V trimmed by 5 bases and J by 2 bases, 5 bases remained unmatched. This CDR3 comprises 15 residues. This CDR3 reads CASSRRGQGAYEQYF. For the CDR3, the DNA is TGTGCCAGCAGCCGGCGGGGACAGGGGGCCTACGAGCAGTACTTC. The whole variable domain, remainder taken from reference TRBV7-2 and TRBJ2-7, is GAGVSQSPSNKVTEKGKDVELRCDPISGHTALYWYRQSLGQGLEFLIYFQGNSAPDKSGLPSDRFSAERTGGSVSTLTIQRTQQEDSAVYLCASSRRGQGAYEQYFGPGTRLTVT.

This chain connects TRBV5-8 to TRBJ2-1; 8 bases map to TRBD2. V gave up 3 bases and J gave up 4 bases; unmatched junction bases: 6. Per germline, CDR1 SGHTS and CDR2 YDEGEE. The CDR3 extends over 15 amino acids. The CDR3 loop is CASSWRGAGYNEQFF. CDR3 nucleotides: TGTGCCAGCAGCTGGCGGGGGGCGGGTTACAATGAGCAGTTCTTC. Combining the CDR3 with reference TRBV5-8 and TRBJ2-1 gives the whole variable domain EAGVTQSPTHLIKTRGQQATLRCSPISGHTSVYWYQQALGLGLQFLLWYDEGEERNRGNFPPRFSGRQFPNYSSELNVNALELEDSALYLCASSWRGAGYNEQFFGPGTRLTVL.